The rows below give T cell receptor beta chains drawn from one sample of a study of CD8+ T cells in alopecia areata. Here immunoSEQ multiplex PCR was the method, and the copy in TCRdb shows in-frame clones only, minus some. This sample has 110,000 to 150,000 clones, with approximately 51% found just once. The source material was CD4+ T cells sorted from blood, sampled at week 0. Every receptor here comes from a human donor with alopecia areata. CDR3s include the opening cysteine and the closing phenylalanine or tryptophan. The order of the fields is V gene, D gene, clone size, J gene, CDR3 protein, CDR3 DNA. D genes are given only for firm matches. For some rows the clone size is stated as once, few or many, or as a class when expanded; others skip it.

V gene: TRBV5-1
D gene: .
clone size: few
J gene: TRBJ1-1
CDR3 protein: CASSLGINTEAFF
CDR3 DNA: TGCGCCAGCAGCTTGGGGATTAACACTGAAGCTTTCTTT

V gene: TRBV29-1
D gene: .
clone size: .
J gene: TRBJ2-1
CDR3 protein: CSVIASSRYNEQFF
CDR3 DNA: TGCAGCGTCATAGCGAGTTCTAGGTACAATGAGCAGTTCTTC

V gene: TRBV9
D gene: .
clone size: few
J gene: TRBJ1-1
CDR3 protein: CASSVALNTEAFF
CDR3 DNA: TGTGCCAGCAGCGTAGCCCTGAACACTGAAGCTTTCTTT

V gene: TRBV30
D gene: .
clone size: .
J gene: TRBJ1-1
CDR3 protein: CAWSVSDTEAFF
CDR3 DNA: TGTGCCTGGAGTGTATCGGACACTGAAGCTTTCTTT

V gene: TRBV5-1
D gene: .
clone size: once
J gene: TRBJ2-7
CDR3 protein: CASSRGLTYEQYF
CDR3 DNA: TGCGCCAGCAGCAGGGGGTTGACCTACGAGCAGTACTTC

V gene: TRBV29-1
D gene: TRBD1
clone size: .
J gene: TRBJ1-1
CDR3 protein: CSGGTGPGTEAFF
CDR3 DNA: TGCAGTGGCGGGACAGGGCCCGGCACTGAAGCTTTCTTT

V gene: TRBV30
D gene: .
clone size: .
J gene: TRBJ1-5
CDR3 protein: CAWSARSGGRQPQHF
CDR3 DNA: TGTGCCTGGAGTGCACGTTCGGGGGGAAGGCAGCCCCAGCATTTT

V gene: TRBV7-9
D gene: TRBD2
clone size: .
J gene: TRBJ2-7
CDR3 protein: CASSLVGLAGHYEQYF
CDR3 DNA: TGTGCCAGCAGCTTAGTGGGACTAGCGGGGCATTACGAGCAGTACTTC

V gene: TRBV2
D gene: .
clone size: .
J gene: TRBJ2-3
CDR3 protein: CASSVGEWTDTQYF
CDR3 DNA: TGTGCCAGCAGTGTAGGGGAATGGACAGATACGCAGTATTTT

V gene: TRBV7-2
D gene: .
clone size: few
J gene: TRBJ1-1
CDR3 protein: CASSVDRNTEAFF
CDR3 DNA: TGTGCCAGCAGCGTGGACAGGAACACTGAAGCTTTCTTT

V gene: TRBV19
D gene: .
clone size: once
J gene: TRBJ1-1
CDR3 protein: CASSPGDLNTEAFF
CDR3 DNA: TGTGCCAGTAGTCCAGGGGATCTGAACACTGAAGCTTTCTTT